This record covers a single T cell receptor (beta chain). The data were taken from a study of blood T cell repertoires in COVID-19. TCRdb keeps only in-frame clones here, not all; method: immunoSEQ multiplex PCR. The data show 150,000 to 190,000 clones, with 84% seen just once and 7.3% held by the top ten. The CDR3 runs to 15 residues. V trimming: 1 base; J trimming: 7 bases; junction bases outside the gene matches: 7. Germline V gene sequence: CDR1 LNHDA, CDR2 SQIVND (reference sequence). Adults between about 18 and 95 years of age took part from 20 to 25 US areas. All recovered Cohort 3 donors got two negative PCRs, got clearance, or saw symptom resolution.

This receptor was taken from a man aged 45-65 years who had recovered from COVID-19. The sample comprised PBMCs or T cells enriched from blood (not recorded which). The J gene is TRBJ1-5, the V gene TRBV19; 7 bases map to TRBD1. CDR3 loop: CASSIAGGGLQPQHF. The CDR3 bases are TGTGCCAGTAGTATAGCAGGGGGAGGCTTGCAGCCCCAGCATTTT.